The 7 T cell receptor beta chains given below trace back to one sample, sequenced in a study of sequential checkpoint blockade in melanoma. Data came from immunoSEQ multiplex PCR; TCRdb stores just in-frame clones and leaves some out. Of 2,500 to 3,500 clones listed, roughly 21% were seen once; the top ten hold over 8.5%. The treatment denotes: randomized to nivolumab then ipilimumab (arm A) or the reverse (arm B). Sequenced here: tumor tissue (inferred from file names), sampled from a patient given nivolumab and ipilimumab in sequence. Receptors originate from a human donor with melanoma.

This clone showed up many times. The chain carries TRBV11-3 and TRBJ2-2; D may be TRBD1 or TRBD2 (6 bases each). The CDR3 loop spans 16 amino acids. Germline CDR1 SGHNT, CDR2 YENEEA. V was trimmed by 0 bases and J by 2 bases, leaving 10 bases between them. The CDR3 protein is CASSLDRGGNTGELFF. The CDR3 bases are TGTGCCAGCAGCTTAGACAGGGGAGGCAACACCGGGGAGCTGTTTTTT. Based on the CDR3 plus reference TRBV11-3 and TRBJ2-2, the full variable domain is EAGVVQSPRYKIIEKKQPVAFWCNPISGHNTLYWYLQNLGQGPELLIRYENEEAVDDSQLPKDRFSAERLKGVDSTLKIQPAELGDSAVYLCASSLDRGGNTGELFFGEGSRLTVL.

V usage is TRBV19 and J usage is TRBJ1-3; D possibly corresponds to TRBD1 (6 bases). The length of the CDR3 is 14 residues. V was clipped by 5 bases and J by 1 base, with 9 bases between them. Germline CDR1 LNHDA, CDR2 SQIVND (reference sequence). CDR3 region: CASSWDKSGNTIYF. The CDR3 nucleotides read TGTGCCAGTAGTTGGGACAAGTCTGGAAACACCATATATTTT.

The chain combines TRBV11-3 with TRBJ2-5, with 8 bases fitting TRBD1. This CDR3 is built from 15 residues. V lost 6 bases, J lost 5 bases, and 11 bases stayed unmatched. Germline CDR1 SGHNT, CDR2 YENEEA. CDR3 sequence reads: CASRSSTGGAETQYF. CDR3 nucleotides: TGTGCCAGCAGGTCGTCCACAGGGGGAGCGGAGACCCAGTACTTC.

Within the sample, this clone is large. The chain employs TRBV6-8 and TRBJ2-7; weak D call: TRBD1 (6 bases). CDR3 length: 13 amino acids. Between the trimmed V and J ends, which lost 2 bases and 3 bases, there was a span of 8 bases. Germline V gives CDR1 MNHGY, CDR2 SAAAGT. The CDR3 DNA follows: TGTGCCAGCAGTTACCAGGGGAGCTACGAGCAGTACTTC. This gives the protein CASSYQGSYEQYF.

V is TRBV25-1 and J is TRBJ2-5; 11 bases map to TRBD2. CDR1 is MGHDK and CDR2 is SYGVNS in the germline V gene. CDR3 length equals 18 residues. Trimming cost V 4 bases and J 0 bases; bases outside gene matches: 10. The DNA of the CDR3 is TGTGCCAGCAGTGCCTTCCTAGCGGGGGGATGGTACCAAGAGACCCAGTACTTC. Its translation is CASSAFLAGGWYQETQYF.

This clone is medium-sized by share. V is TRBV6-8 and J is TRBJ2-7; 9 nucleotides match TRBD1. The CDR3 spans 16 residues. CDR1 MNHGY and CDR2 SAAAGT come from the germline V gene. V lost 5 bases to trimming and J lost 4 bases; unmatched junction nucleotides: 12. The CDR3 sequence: CASSRDGGTGIYEQYF. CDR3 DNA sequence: TGTGCCAGCAGTCGGGATGGCGGGACAGGGATTTACGAGCAGTACTTC.

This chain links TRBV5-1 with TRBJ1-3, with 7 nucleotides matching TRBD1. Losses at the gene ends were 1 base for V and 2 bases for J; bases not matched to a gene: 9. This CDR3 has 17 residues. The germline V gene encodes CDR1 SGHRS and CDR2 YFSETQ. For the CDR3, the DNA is TGCGCCAGCAGCTTGTGGACGGGACAGACTACTGGAAACACCATATATTTT. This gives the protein CASSLWTGQTTGNTIYF. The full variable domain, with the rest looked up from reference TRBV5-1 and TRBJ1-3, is KAGVTQTPRYLIKTRGQQVTLSCSPISGHRSVSWYQQTPGQGLQFLFEYFSETQRNKGNFPGRFSGRQFSNSRSEMNVSTLELGDSALYLCASSLWTGQTTGNTIYFGEGSWLTVV.